Each of the 6 T cell receptor beta chains below was sequenced from the same sample in a study of OX40 agonist ivuxolimab in advanced cancers. Data came from immunoSEQ multiplex PCR; TCRdb stores just in-frame clones and leaves some out. The repertoire consists of 75,000 to 90,000 clones, with roughly 92% occurring once and the leading ten covering about 0.63%. The starting material was CD4+ or CD8+ T cells sorted from blood, obtained in a trial of the OX40 agonist ivuxolimab. These receptors all stem from an adult with an advanced solid tumor such as melanoma, head and neck, liver or kidney cancer.

The V and J genes are TRBV5-1 and TRBJ2-7; D perhaps matches TRBD2 (6 bases). Trimming left V 5 bases short and J 0 bases short, with 15 bases between. Germline-derived CDR1 and CDR2 are SGHRS and YFSETQ. This CDR3 comprises 15 residues. The CDR3 region is CASRERSGSSYEQYF. The CDR3, as DNA: TGCGCCAGCAGGGAGCGTAGCGGTTCCTCCTACGAGCAGTACTTC.

The chain recombines TRBV7-9 with TRBJ2-3; D unresolved. V shed 1 base and J shed 0 bases, with 5 bases lying between them. The CDR3 runs to 14 residues. CDR1 is SEHNR and CDR2 is FQNEAQ in the germline V gene (reference sequence). For the CDR3, the DNA is TGTGCCAGCAGCTTAGGTATTAGCACAGATACGCAGTATTTT. It translates to CASSLGISTDTQYF.

The chain has TRBV5-1 and TRBJ2-3; TRBD2 agrees at 10 bases. The CDR3 extends over 18 amino acids. J was trimmed by 0 bases and V by 5 bases; bases with no gene match: 12. CDR1 is SGHRS, CDR2 YFSETQ, per germline. The CDR3 region is CASSLRASGGISTDTQYF. The DNA for the CDR3 is TGCGCCAGCAGTTTGCGGGCTAGCGGGGGAATCAGCACAGATACGCAGTATTTT.

The rearrangement links TRBV6-6 to TRBJ2-5, with a possible D match to TRBD2 (5 bases). Deletions cut 9 bases from V and 5 bases from J, with 10 bases between. This CDR3 is built from 11 residues. CDR1 MNHNY and CDR2 SVGAGI come from the germline V gene (reference sequence). The chain's CDR3 is CASGPGETQYF. As DNA, the CDR3 is TGTGCCAGTGGCCCGGGGGAGACCCAGTACTTC.

The V gene is TRBV5-1, the J gene TRBJ1-1; D unresolved. The germline V gene encodes CDR1 SGHRS and CDR2 YFSETQ. Trimming stripped 4 bases from V and 1 base from J, with 5 bases between. This CDR3 spans 12 amino acids. This CDR3 reads CASSRKNTEAFF. The CDR3 region has the DNA TGCGCCAGCAGCCGAAAGAACACTGAAGCTTTCTTT.

V and J are TRBV29-1 and TRBJ1-1; D call uncertain. This CDR3 contains 11 residues. Per the germline V gene, CDR1 is SQVTM and CDR2 is ANQGSEA. Trimming cost V 4 bases and J 7 bases, with 10 bases left between them. The chain's CDR3 is CSVARAGEAFF. CDR3 coding DNA: TGCAGCGTTGCTCGGGCGGGTGAAGCTTTCTTT.